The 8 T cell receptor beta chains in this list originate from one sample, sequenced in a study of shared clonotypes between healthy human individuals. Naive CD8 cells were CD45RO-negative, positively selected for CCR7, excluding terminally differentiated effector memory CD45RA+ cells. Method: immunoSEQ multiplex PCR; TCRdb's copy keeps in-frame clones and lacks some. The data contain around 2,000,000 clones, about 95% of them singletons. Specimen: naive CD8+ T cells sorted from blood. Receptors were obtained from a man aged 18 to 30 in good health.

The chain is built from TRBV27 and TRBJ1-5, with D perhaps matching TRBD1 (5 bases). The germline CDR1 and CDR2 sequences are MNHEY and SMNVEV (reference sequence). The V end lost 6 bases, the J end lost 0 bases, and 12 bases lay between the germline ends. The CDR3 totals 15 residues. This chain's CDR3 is CASSPAGASNQPQHF. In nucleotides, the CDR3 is TGTGCCAGCAGCCCCGCCGGGGCTAGCAATCAGCCCCAGCATTTT.

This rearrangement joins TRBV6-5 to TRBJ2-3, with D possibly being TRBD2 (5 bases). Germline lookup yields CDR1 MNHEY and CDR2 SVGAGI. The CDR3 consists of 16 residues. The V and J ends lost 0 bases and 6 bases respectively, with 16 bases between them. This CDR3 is CASSYSINGESDTQYF. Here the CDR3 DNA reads TGTGCCAGCAGTTACTCGATAAATGGGGAGAGTGATACGCAGTATTTT.

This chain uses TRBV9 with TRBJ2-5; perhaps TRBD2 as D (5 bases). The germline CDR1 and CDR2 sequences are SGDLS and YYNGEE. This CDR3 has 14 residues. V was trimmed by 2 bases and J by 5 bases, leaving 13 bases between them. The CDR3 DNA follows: TGTGCCAGCAGCGTGGCCGGGAACTTGGAGACCCAGTACTTC. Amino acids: CASSVAGNLETQYF.

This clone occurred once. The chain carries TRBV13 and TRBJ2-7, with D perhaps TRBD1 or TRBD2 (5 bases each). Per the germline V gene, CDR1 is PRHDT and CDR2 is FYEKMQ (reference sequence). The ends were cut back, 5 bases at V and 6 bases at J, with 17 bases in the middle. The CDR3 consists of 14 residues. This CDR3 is CASSAPGPPFEQYF. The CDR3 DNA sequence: TGTGCCAGCAGCGCCCCGGGACCCCCTTTCGAGCAGTACTTC.

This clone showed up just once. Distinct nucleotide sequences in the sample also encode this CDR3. The chain's CDR3 is CASSLLGGETQYF. The CDR3 DNA follows: TGTGCCAGCAGCTTATTAGGGGGGGAGACCCAGTACTTC. The chain combines TRBV7-9 with TRBJ2-5; D may correspond to TRBD1 or TRBD2 (6 bases each). There are 13 residues in the CDR3. CDR1 SEHNR and CDR2 FQNEAQ come from the germline V gene (reference sequence). V was cut by 2 bases and J by 5 bases, with 9 bases left in between.

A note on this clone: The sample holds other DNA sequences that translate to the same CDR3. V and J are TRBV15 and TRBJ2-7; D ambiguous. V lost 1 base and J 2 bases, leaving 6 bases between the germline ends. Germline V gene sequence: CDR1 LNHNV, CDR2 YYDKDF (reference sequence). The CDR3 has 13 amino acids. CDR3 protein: CATSRAATYEQYF. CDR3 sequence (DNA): TGTGCCACCAGCAGAGCTGCCACCTACGAGCAGTACTTC. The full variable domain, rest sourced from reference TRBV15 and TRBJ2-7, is DAMVIQNPRYQVTQFGKPVTLSCSQTLNHNVMYWYQQKSSQAPKLLFHYYDKDFNNEADTPDNFQSRRPNTSFCFLDIRSPGLGDTAMYLCATSRAATYEQYFGPGTRLTVT.

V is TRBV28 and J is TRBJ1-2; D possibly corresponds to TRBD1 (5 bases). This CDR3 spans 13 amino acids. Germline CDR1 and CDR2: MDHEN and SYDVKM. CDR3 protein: CAILSQETYGYTF. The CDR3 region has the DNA TGTGCGATTTTGTCACAGGAAACTTATGGCTACACCTTC.

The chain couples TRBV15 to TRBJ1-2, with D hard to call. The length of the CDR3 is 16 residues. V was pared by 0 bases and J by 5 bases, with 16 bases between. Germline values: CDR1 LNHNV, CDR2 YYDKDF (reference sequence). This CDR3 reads CATSRDRLRTQYGYTF. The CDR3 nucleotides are TGTGCCACCAGCAGAGATCGTCTCCGGACCCAATATGGCTACACCTTC.